The subject of this entry is one TCR beta chain. The sample contains more than one DNA sequence encoding this CDR3. This sample is part of a study of OX40 agonist ivuxolimab in advanced cancers. Study-wide context: Head and neck, renal cell, melanoma or hepatocellular carcinoma were the cancers that dose-escalation patients had. Anti-PD-1, anti-PD-L1 or anti-CTLA-4 therapy given earlier was allowed, and approximately 43% had some.

CDR1 is SGHRS and CDR2 is YFSETQ in the germline V gene. The V and J ends lost 0 bases and 5 bases respectively, with 5 bases between them. The CDR3 totals 12 residues. TCRdb's copy holds only in-frame clones and misses some; the assay was immunoSEQ multiplex PCR. The table records tens of thousands of clones, 80% to 90% of them present only once. The material sequenced was CD4+ or CD8+ T cells sorted from blood, taken in a trial of the OX40 agonist ivuxolimab. The source is an adult with an advanced solid tumor such as melanoma, head and neck, liver or kidney cancer. V gene TRBV5-1 combines with J gene TRBJ2-5; D gene unclear. The CDR3, as DNA: TGCGCCAGCAGCTTGGGCGCTGAGACCCAGTACTTC. Its protein is CASSLGAETQYF.